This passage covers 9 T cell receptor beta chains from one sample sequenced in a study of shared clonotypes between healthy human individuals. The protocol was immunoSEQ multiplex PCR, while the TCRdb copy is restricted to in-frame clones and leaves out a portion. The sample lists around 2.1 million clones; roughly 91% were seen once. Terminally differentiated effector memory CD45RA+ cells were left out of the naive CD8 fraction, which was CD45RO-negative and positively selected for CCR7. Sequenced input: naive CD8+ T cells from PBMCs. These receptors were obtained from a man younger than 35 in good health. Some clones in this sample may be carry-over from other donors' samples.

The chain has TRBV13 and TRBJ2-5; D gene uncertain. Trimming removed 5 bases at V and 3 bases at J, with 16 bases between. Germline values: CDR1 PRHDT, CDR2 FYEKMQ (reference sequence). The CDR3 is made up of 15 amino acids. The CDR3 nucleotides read TGTGCCAGCAGCGGTCCCCGGAAGACAAAAGAGACCCAGTACTTC. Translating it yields CASSGPRKTKETQYF. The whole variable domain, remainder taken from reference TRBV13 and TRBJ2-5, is AAGVIQSPRHLIKEKRETATLKCYPIPRHDTVYWYQQGPGQDPQFLISFYEKMQSDKGSIPDRFSAQQFSDYHSELNMSSLELGDSALYFCASSGPRKTKETQYFGPGTRLLVL.

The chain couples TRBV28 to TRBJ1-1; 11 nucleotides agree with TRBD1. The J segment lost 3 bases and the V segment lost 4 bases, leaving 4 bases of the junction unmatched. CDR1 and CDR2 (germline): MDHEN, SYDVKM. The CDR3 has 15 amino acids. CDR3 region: CASSSGQGGDTEAFF. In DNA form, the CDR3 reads TGTGCCAGCAGTTCGGGACAGGGGGGGGACACTGAAGCTTTCTTT.

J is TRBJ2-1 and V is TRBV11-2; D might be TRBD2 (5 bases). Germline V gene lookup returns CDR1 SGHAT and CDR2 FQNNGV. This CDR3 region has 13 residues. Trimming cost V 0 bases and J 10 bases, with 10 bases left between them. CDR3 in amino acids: CASSLEVKREQFF. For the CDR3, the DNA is TGTGCCAGCAGCTTAGAGGTAAAGCGGGAGCAGTTCTTC.

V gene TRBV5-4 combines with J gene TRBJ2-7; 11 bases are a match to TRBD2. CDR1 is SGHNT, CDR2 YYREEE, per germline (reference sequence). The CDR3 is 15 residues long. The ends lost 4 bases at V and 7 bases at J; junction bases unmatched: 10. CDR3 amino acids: CASSRTSGSLDEQYF. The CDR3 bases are TGTGCCAGCAGCCGGACTAGCGGGTCCCTGGATGAGCAGTACTTC.

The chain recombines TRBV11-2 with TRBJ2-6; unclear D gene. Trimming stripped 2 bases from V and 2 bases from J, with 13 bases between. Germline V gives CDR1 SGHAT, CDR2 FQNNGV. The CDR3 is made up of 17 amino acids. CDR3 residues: CASSLRAEGAGANVLTF. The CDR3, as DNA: TGTGCCAGCAGCTTACGGGCGGAAGGAGCTGGGGCCAACGTCCTGACTTTC.

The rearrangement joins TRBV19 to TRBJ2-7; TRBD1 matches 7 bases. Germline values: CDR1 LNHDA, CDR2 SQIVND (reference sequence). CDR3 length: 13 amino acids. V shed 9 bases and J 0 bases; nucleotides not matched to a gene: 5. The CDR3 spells CASTDRDSYEQYF. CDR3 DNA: TGTGCCAGCACCGACAGGGACTCCTACGAGCAGTACTTC.

This CDR3 reads CASSLAGLADYNEQFF. DNA for the CDR3: TGTGCCAGCAGCTTAGCGGGACTAGCGGACTACAATGAGCAGTTCTTC. This chain connects TRBV7-9 to TRBJ2-1, with 11 bases matching TRBD2. The CDR3 has 16 amino acids. The germline gives CDR1 SEHNR, CDR2 FQNEAQ (reference sequence). With 0 bases clipped from V and 3 bases from J, the junction kept 1 base outside the gene matches.

The CDR3 loop is CASSLNGRIEPQHF. CDR3 coding DNA: TGTGCCAGCAGCCTAAATGGACGGATTGAGCCCCAGCATTTT. This sequence joins TRBV7-9 and TRBJ1-5; no clear D. The CDR3 runs to 14 residues. CDR1 and CDR2 (germline): SEHNR, FQNEAQ (reference sequence). V gave up 5 bases and J gave up 8 bases, with 16 bases separating them.

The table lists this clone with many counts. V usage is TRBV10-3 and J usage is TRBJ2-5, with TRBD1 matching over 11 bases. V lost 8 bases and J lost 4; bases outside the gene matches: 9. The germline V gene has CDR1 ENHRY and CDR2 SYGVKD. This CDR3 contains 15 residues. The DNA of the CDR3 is TGTGCCATCGCGAGGACAGGGGGCCTTGGAGAGACCCAGTACTTC. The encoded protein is CAIARTGGLGETQYF.